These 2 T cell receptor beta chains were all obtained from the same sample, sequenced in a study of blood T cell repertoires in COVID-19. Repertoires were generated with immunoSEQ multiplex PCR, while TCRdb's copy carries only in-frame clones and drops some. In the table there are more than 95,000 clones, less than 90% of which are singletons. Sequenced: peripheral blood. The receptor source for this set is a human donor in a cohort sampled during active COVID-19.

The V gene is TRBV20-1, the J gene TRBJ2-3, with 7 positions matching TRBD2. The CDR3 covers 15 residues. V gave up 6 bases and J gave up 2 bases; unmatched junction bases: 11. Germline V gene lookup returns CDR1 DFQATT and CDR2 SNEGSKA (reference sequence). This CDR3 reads CSASPAAGNTDTQYF. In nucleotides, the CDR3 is TGCAGTGCCAGTCCGGCAGCGGGGAACACAGATACGCAGTATTTT.

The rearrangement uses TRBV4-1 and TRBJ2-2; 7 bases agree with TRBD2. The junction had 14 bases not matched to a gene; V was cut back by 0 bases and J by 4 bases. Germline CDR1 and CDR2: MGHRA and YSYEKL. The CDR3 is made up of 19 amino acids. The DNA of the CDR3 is TGCGCCAGCAGCCAAGAAAGGCTGCTAGCGGCCCGTTCCACCGGGGAGCTGTTTTTT. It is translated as CASSQERLLAARSTGELFF.